Listed here are 10 T cell receptor beta chains from one sample, sequenced in a study of blood T cell repertoires in COVID-19 (dated by TCRdb to about 2020). Libraries were constructed by the immunoSEQ multiplex PCR assay. In TCRdb, the immuneACCESS table is reduced to in-frame sequences with V and J assigned. These tables do not hold every clone; where another copy was compared, an unresolved V gene accounts for under half, and the others remain unexplained. The sample records approximately 100,000 clones, 70% to 90% of which are singletons. Of the sample, 3% to 3.5% is held by the ten largest clones. The sequencing input was peripheral blood. These receptors came from a human donor in a cohort sampled during active COVID-19.

The chain is built from TRBV7-2 and TRBJ2-2, with 8 bases matching TRBD2. Germline V gene sequence: CDR1 SGHTA, CDR2 FQGNSA. The junction had 5 bases not matched to a gene; V was cut back by 3 bases and J by 5 bases. The CDR3 has 15 residues. The CDR3 coding sequence is TGTGCCAGCAGCTTCAGCGGGGGCGGGACCGGGGAGCTGTTTTTT. Translation gives CASSFSGGGTGELFF. Drawing the rest from reference TRBV7-2 and TRBJ2-2, the complete variable domain is GAGVSQSPSNKVTEKGKDVELRCDPISGHTALYWYRQSLGQGLEFLIYFQGNSAPDKSGLPSDRFSAERTGGSVSTLTIQRTQQEDSAVYLCASSFSGGGTGELFFGEGSRLTVL.

The chain uses TRBV3-1 (or the pseudogene TRBV3-2) and TRBJ1-2; possible D gene TRBD1, 5 bases. Trimming cost V 1 base and J 8 bases, with 14 bases left between them. CDR3 length: 14 residues. The germline V gene encodes CDR1 LGHDT and CDR2 YNNKEL (reference sequence). In nucleotides, the CDR3 is TGTGCCAGCAGCCAAGCCGGAGGGGAATACGGCTACACCTTC. This encodes CASSQAGGEYGYTF.

The chain carries TRBV6-5 and TRBJ1-6; 10 nucleotides agree with TRBD1. The CDR3 has 15 amino acids. Looked up from germline, CDR1 is MNHEY and CDR2 is SVGAGI. Trimming took 2 bases from V and 8 from J; bases not matched to a gene: 3. The CDR3, as DNA: TGTGCCAGCAGTTACGGGACAGGGGTCGATTCACCCCTCCACTTT. The encoded protein is CASSYGTGVDSPLHF.

The chain employs TRBV19 and TRBJ1-5; TRBD1 agrees at 8 bases. This CDR3 has 17 amino acids. V was clipped by 5 bases and J by 0 bases; unmatched bases: 9. The germline V gene has CDR1 LNHDA and CDR2 SQIVND (reference sequence). The CDR3, as DNA: TGTGCCAGTAGTCAACACGCGACAGGGGATAGCAATCAGCCCCAGCATTTT. This codes for CASSQHATGDSNQPQHF.

The chain recombines TRBV9 with TRBJ2-1, with 8 bases matching TRBD1. CDR1 SGDLS and CDR2 YYNGEE come from the germline V gene. V shed 0 bases, J shed 3 bases, and the junction held 5 bases outside the gene matches. This CDR3 region has 16 residues. For the CDR3, the DNA is TGTGCCAGCAGCGTAGACGGACAGGGCCGCTACAATGAGCAGTTCTTC. Protein sequence: CASSVDGQGRYNEQFF.

V usage is TRBV9 and J usage is TRBJ1-3, with D unresolved. CDR1 SGDLS and CDR2 YYNGEE come from the germline V gene. The CDR3 is 16 residues long. V was clipped by 0 bases and J by 0 bases, with 10 bases between them. CDR3 loop: CASSVDPLSSGNTIYF. CDR3 DNA: TGTGCCAGCAGCGTAGACCCACTGAGCTCTGGAAACACCATATATTTT.

J is TRBJ1-5 and V is TRBV28; TRBD1 aligns across 8 bases. This CDR3 has 15 amino acids. Germline V gene data show CDR1 as MDHEN and CDR2 as SYDVKM. The ends lost 5 bases at V and 2 bases at J; junction bases unmatched: 5. The CDR3 sequence: CASSGWGQGNQPQHF. DNA of the CDR3: TGTGCCAGCAGTGGTTGGGGACAGGGCAATCAGCCCCAGCATTTT. Looking up the rest from reference TRBV28 and TRBJ1-5 gives the full variable domain: DVKVTQSSRYLVKRTGEKVFLECVQDMDHENMFWYRQDPGLGLRLIYFSYDVKMKEKGDIPEGYSVSREKKERFSLILESASTNQTSMYLCASSGWGQGNQPQHFGDGTRLSIL.

This clone was seen a few times. This chain joins TRBV6-5 and TRBJ2-2; 7 bases match TRBD1. Losses at the gene ends were 6 bases for V and 4 bases for J; bases not matched to a gene: 5. CDR3 length: 14 amino acids. Germline CDR1 is MNHEY and CDR2 is SVGAGI. CDR3 residues: CASRPGQVTGELFF. The DNA of the CDR3 is TGTGCCAGCAGACCCGGACAGGTCACCGGGGAGCTGTTTTTT.

This clone appeared a single time. The chain combines TRBV19 with TRBJ1-6, with D perhaps matching TRBD1 (5 bases). The length of the CDR3 is 15 residues. CDR1 and CDR2 (germline): LNHDA, SQIVND (reference sequence). V lost 7 bases and J lost 14, with 24 bases in between. CDR3 nucleotides: TGTGCCAGTACCCTCACCGGGGGGAATCTCATGGCCCTCCACTTT. Its translation: CASTLTGGNLMALHF.

The V call is TRBV13, the J call TRBJ2-7; TRBD2 matches at 14 bases. Germline assignment: CDR1 PRHDT and CDR2 FYEKMQ (reference sequence). V lost 5 bases and J lost 4; bases outside the gene matches: 4. There are 15 residues in the CDR3. As DNA, the CDR3 is TGTGCCAGCAGCCCGGGACTAGCGGGAGTTTACGAGCAGTACTTC. This encodes CASSPGLAGVYEQYF.